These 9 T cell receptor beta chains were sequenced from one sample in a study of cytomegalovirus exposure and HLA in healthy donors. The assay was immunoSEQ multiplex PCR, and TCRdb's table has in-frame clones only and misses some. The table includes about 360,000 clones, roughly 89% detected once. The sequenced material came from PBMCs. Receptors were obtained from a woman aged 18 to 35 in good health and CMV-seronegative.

The CDR3 region has the DNA TGCAGCGTTGTCTATTTGGGACAGGAAGGTTCCACTGAAGCTTTCTTT. This encodes CSVVYLGQEGSTEAFF. The chain joins TRBV29-1 to TRBJ1-1; 8 bases match TRBD1. The junction had 14 bases not matched to a gene; V was cut back by 4 bases and J by 4 bases. Germline CDR1 SQVTM, CDR2 ANQGSEA. CDR3 length equals 16 residues.

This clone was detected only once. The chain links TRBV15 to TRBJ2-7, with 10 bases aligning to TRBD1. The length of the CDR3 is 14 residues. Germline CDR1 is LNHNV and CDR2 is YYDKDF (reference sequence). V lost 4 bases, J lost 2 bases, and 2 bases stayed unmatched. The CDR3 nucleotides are TGTGCCACCAGCACCGGGACAGGGGCCTACGAGCAGTACTTC. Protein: CATSTGTGAYEQYF.

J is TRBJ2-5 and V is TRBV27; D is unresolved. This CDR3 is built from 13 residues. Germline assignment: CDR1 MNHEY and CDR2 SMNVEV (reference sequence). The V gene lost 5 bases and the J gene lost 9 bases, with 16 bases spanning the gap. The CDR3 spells CASSPYAGAPQYF. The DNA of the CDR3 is TGTGCCAGCAGTCCATATGCTGGTGCGCCCCAGTACTTC.

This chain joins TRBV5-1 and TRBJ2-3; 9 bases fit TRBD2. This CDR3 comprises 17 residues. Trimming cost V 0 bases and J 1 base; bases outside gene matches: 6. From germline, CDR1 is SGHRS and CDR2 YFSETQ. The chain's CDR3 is CASSLVPAGGGTDTQYF. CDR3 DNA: TGCGCCAGCAGCTTGGTTCCAGCGGGGGGTGGCACAGATACGCAGTATTTT.

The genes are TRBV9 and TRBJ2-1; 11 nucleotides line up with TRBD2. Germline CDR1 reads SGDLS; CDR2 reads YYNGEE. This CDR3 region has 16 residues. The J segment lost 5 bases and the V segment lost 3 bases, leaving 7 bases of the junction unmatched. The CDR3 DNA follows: TGTGCCAGCAGCGCCCTAGCGGGAGGAAGAAACAATGAGCAGTTCTTC. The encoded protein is CASSALAGGRNNEQFF.

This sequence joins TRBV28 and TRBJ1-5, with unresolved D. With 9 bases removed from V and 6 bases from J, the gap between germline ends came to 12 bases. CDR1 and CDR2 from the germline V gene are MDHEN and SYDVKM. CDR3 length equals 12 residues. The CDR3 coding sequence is TGTGCCAGTTTTGGGCGTGGTCAGCCCCAGCATTTT. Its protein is CASFGRGQPQHF.

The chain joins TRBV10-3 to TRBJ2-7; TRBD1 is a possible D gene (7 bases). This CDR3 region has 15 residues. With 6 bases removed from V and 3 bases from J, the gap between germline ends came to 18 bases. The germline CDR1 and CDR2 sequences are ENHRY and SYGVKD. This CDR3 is CAIRGGQRDLYEQYF. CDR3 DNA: TGTGCCATCAGGGGGGGACAGCGAGACCTCTACGAGCAGTACTTC.

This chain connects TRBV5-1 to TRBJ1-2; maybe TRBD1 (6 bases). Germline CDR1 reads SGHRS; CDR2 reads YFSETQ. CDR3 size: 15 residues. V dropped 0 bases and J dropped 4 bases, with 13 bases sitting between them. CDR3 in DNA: TGCGCCAGCAGCTTGGCCGGACAGTTACTCTATGGCTACACCTTC. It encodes CASSLAGQLLYGYTF.

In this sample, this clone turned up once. The CDR3 loop reads CASSPGGLAGNTGELFF. The CDR3 DNA sequence: TGTGCCAGCAGCCCCGGCGGACTAGCGGGGAACACCGGGGAGCTGTTTTTT. The rearrangement uses TRBV13 and TRBJ2-2, with 11 bases lining up with TRBD2. This CDR3 spans 17 amino acids. V gave up 5 bases and J gave up 1 base; unmatched junction bases: 6. Germline V gene sequence: CDR1 PRHDT, CDR2 FYEKMQ (reference sequence).